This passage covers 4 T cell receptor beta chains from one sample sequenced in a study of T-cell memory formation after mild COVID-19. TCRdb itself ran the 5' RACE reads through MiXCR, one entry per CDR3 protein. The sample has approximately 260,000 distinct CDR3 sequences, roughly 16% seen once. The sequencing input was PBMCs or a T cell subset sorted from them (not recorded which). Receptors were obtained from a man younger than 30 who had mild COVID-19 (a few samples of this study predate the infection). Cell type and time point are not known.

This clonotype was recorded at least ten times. CDR3 DNA: TGTGCCAGCAGTGAAGCGTCAGATACGCAGTATTTT. It encodes CASSEASDTQYF. The V and J genes are TRBV2 and TRBJ2-3; D unresolved. Between the trimmed V and J ends, which lost 0 bases and 4 bases, there was a span of 2 bases. The V gene's germline CDR1 is SNHLY and CDR2 FYNNEI. The CDR3 covers 12 residues. The complete variable domain, with remaining parts taken from reference TRBV2 and TRBJ2-3, reads EPEVTQTPSHQVTQMGQEVILRCVPISNHLYFYWYRQILGQKVEFLVSFYNNEISEKSEIFDDQFSVERPDGSNFTLKIRSTKLEDSAMYFCASSEASDTQYFGPGTRLTVL.

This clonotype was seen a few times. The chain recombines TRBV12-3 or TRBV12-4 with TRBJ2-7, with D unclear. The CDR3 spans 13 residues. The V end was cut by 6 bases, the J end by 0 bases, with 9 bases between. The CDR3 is CASRSRSSYEQYF. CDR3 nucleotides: TGTGCCAGCAGAAGTCGTAGCTCCTACGAGCAGTACTTC.

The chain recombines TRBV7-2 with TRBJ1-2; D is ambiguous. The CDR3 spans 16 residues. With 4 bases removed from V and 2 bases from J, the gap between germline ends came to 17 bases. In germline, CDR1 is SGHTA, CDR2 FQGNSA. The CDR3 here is CASSYRNWQINYGYTF. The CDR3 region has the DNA TGTGCCAGCAGCTACAGAAATTGGCAGATCAACTATGGCTACACCTTC. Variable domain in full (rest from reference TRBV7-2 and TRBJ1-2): GAGVSQSPSNKVTEKGKDVELRCDPISGHTALYWYRQSLGQGLEFLIYFQGNSAPDKSGLPSDRFSAERTGGSVSTLTIQRTQQEDSAVYLCASSYRNWQINYGYTFGSGTRLTVV.

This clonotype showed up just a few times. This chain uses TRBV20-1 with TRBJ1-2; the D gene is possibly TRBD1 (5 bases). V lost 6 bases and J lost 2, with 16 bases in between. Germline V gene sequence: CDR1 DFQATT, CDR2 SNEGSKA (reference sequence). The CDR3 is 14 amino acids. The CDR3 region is CSAQIRGENYGYTF. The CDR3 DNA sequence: TGCAGTGCCCAAATACGAGGGGAGAACTATGGCTACACCTTC.